This T cell receptor beta chain was sequenced during a study of blood T cell repertoires in COVID-19. CDR1 is SGHTA and CDR2 is FQGNSA in the germline V gene. The junction had 5 bases not matched to a gene; V was cut back by 5 bases and J by 9 bases. The CDR3 sequence is 14 residues long. Profiling relied on immunoSEQ multiplex PCR, and the TCRdb table lists in-frame clones only, not all of them. Of approximately 64,000 clones listed, 88% were seen once; the top ten hold approximately 40%. Sequencing was done on a sample of peripheral blood. The TCR sequence derives from an older woman with COVID-19, enrolled during active disease. This chain joins TRBV7-2 and TRBJ2-1, with 12 bases matching TRBD2. The CDR3 DNA is TGTGCCAGCAGCGGGGGACTAGCGGGTTTTGAGCAGTTCTTC. It is translated as CASSGGLAGFEQFF. The full variable domain, completed using reference TRBV7-2 and TRBJ2-1, is GAGVSQSPSNKVTEKGKDVELRCDPISGHTALYWYRQSLGQGLEFLIYFQGNSAPDKSGLPSDRFSAERTGGSVSTLTIQRTQQEDSAVYLCASSGGLAGFEQFFGPGTRLTVL.